This T cell receptor beta chain was captured in a study of cytomegalovirus exposure and HLA in healthy donors (TCRdb year 2017). The study in broad terms: An earlier analysis of some 500 of the donors reported roughly 300 Gb of sequence data and 120 million or so unique TCR beta sequences from about 200 million T cells. Because of strong linkage in the cohort, roughly 5 DR-DQ haplotypes were treated as single units for association and clustering. Across around 400 genotyped donors of the cohort, an average of approximately 240,000 unique TCR beta nucleotide sequences per donor were sequenced, and approximately 19% of those sequences were non-productive. The number of donors typed differed by locus, with roughly 620-640 for A, B, C, DRB1 and DQB1, approximately 500 for DQA1, under 610 for DPA1, and some 470 for DPB1. To decide whether each TCR beta V gene segment behaved as functional or pseudogenic, an earlier analysis of over 500 of the donors relied on high-throughput TCR beta sequencing. The study used immunosequencing to profile the T cell repertoires of 670 or so subjects and linked those repertoires to cytomegalovirus serostatus. HLA typing included class I and class II loci at four-digit resolution. The later analysis used no new phenotypic data to find candidate immune exposures, relying instead on TCR beta sequences and their occurrence across donors. The study combined high-throughput TCR immunosequencing, statistical association of individual TCRs with disease status, and machine learning to predict cytomegalovirus infection status. The aim of the study was to test whether cataloging public T cell receptors could identify signatures of past pathogen exposure. The genetic ancestry cluster associated with self-reported Caucasian donors included 81% of the 398 genotyped donors. Roughly 320 gigabases of sequencing data and roughly 81 million unique TCR sequences made up an early release that covered approximately 620 HLA-typed donors. In addition to the first cohort of 650 to 750 subjects, a separate validation cohort of approximately 130 different subjects was used. Alongside the repertoire data, information on donor age, sex, ethnicity and CMV serostatus was compiled. All discovery cohort repertoires had been generated using a single sequencing platform. To study patterns of TCR occurrence, a later analysis re-analyzed previously published TCR beta repertoires from 600 to 750 donors and added high-resolution HLA genotyping. Genome-wide SNP genotypes for about 55% of the 666 donors were used in a later genetic analysis, which treated that subset as a discovery cohort. Paper-wide results and their limitations: In an earlier analysis of some 500 of the donors, most TCR beta V segments appeared in productive rearrangements about 87% or about 30% of the time, broadly matching IMGT annotations. When HLA alleles, especially DR and DQ, strongly co-occurred, TCR associations were difficult to assign to individual alleles. In this cohort, only TCR beta chains were sequenced, and detectable features were limited by the absence of alpha or paired-chain data. The 87-base-pair reads could not distinguish some IMGT-functional V segments, including TRBV6-2 and TRBV6-3, so those segments were excluded. HLA typing was unavailable for some donors at each locus, so association tests used only the typed subset. Immune exposure information for the cohort was limited to CMV serostatus. Specific HLA alleles were associated with 16,951 TCR beta sequences at a false discovery rate of 0.05 in a later analysis. According to a later analysis, TCR association rates differed among HLA loci, with DRB1 alleles showing the most associated TCRs and HLA-C alleles showing the fewest. In a later analysis, most CMV-associated TCR beta chains were found to appear HLA-restricted, with HLA associations seemingly driven largely by CMV exposure. Linkage disequilibrium might explain the correlated functional status among segregating V segments, but an unknown experimental factor could not be excluded. In vitro tests confirmed that a few of the cytomegalovirus-associated TCR beta chains recognize cytomegalovirus antigens. The study gave a list of 150 to 200 TCR beta chains associated with cytomegalovirus. A group of highly shared sequence variants was considered likely to be a technical artifact of the sequencing pipeline. A further reported finding was that TCR beta sequences accurately predicted the HLA-A and HLA-B alleles for most subjects in the first cohort. Because counts were too low, seventeen rarely observed V segments, including chromosome 9 orphons, were excluded from the earlier analysis of 587 of the donors. In a later analysis, HLA-associated TCR beta chains showed more clonal expansion and lower generation probabilities than non-associated chains that were equally common. A later genetic analysis reported fewer N-insertions in productive TCRs among donors in an Asian-associated ancestry cluster than the roughly 700-donor mean. The authors suggested that the approach could potentially be generalized to other disease states and immunological phenotypes. In a later analysis, several top co-occurrence clusters were reported to appear linked to parvovirus B19, influenza, CMV and Epstein-Barr virus. In both the original and validation cohorts, the classifier was reported to diagnose cytomegalovirus status with high specificity and sensitivity. An association between a missense DCLRE1C variant and V-gene and J-gene trimming of TCR beta chains was found in a later genetic analysis and replicated in an independent cohort. Roughly uniform sequencing depth across donors was assumed in presence/absence analyses, although this assumption may not hold. Most TCR sequences were seen in very few donors, while some public TCRs were found in many individuals.

About this clone: This receptor's antigen is unknown. One base away there is no much larger clone; base qualities are not given.

Receptors were amplified or captured by the immunoSEQ multiplex PCR assay. A mixture of 60 forward primers for TCR Vbeta segments and 13 reverse primers for TCR Jbeta segments was used in the multiplex PCR. A multiplex PCR assay on genomic DNA amplified the CDR3 region of rearranged TCR beta genes. The Illumina HiSeq System was used to sequence the amplified TCR beta libraries as 87-base-pair reads. Regarding the original processing steps: A later analysis counted about 80 million unique TCR beta chains across the 690 or so repertoires, and 9 million to 14 million of these chains were shared by at least two donors. To remove PCR and sequencing errors, raw reads were error-corrected and collapsed into unique sequences using a nearest-neighbor algorithm that merged closely related sequences. CDR3 sequences were aligned to IMGT reference sequences to assign V, D and J gene segments. For a sequence to be retained, at least a six-nucleotide match to both a V gene segment and a J gene segment was required. Rearrangements were classified as productive when the CDR3 lacked stop codons and remained in frame with V and J, and all other rearrangements were classified as non-productive. CDR3 was defined according to IMGT convention as the region running from the second conserved V-encoded cysteine to the conserved J-encoded phenylalanine. In an earlier analysis of just under 600 of the donors, sequences lacking an unambiguous match to a single V gene segment were excluded. In an earlier analysis of a few hundred of the donors, V segments were called functional above 56.7% productive rearrangements and were called segregating when the between-donor standard deviation exceeded 5%. A statistical classification framework was built for diagnosing cytomegalovirus status from the catalog of TCR beta chain sequences. In a later analysis, V and J genes were assigned by comparing TCR nucleotide sequences against IMGT/GENE-DB human TR gene sequences. In a later analysis, CDR3 sequences and most-parsimonious VDJ recombination scenarios were assigned using the TCRdist pipeline. In a later analysis, each TCR beta chain was defined by its CDR3 amino acid sequence together with its V-gene family, and reads lacking a unique V-gene family were excluded. To address suspected cross-contamination and a sequencing artifact, a later analysis removed 450 to 700 highly shared, low-generation-probability nucleotide sequences. In a later analysis, a clonal expansion index for each public chain was calculated from normalized within-repertoire ranks of inferred template counts. In a later analysis, generation probabilities were computed using a VDJ recombination model fitted to out-of-frame rearrangements, and the results were checked against IGoR. In a later analysis, hypergeometric tests were used to score TCR-TCR, TCR-HLA and TCR-CMV co-occurrence, with a repertoire-size bias correction applied to TCR pairs. A later analysis estimated false discovery rates by permuting HLA or CMV assignments 20 times. In a later analysis, co-occurring TCRs were grouped with DBSCAN, and TCRdist sequence similarity was added when clustering was performed within HLA-allele-positive subsets. Co-occurrence clustering excluded repertoires with fewer than 30,000 or more than 120,000 public chains, plus five with anomalous nucleotide sharing. What TCRdb holds here is the immuneACCESS table cut down to in-frame rearrangements. Part of the clones is not present; checked against another copy, under half of the missing clones reflect an unresolved V gene, and the others are unexplained. V, J and clone size are taken as reported in that table, and D and trimming were inferred from the DNA itself. The sample table holds 160,000 or so clones, of which around 79% were seen once. The biggest ten clones account for 0.5% to 0.55% of the sample.

In total, around 600 healthy bone marrow donors made up the cohort. Cohort members were all nominally healthy when sampled, although unrecorded immune exposures were likely present. The donor was CMV seronegative and was included in the group of a few hundred seronegative cohort members. A peripheral blood sample was collected from each donor, and TCR beta sequencing was performed on peripheral blood mononuclear cells. Genomic DNA extraction from the blood cell samples was performed with the Qiagen DNeasy Blood Extraction Kit. Looking up the germline V gene (reference sequence) yields CDR1 MNHEY and CDR2 SMNVEV. Unmatched junction bases come to 6, with V trimmed by 2 bases and J by 6 bases. The CDR3 contains 15 residues, cysteine and phenylalanine counted. CDR3 DNA only is kept here, 45 bases in frame from base 1.

The sequenced material came from PBMCs. The sequence links TRBV27 to TRBJ2-1, and 8 junction bases match TRBD1. The TCR was taken from a woman between 50 and 59 years old in good health and CMV-seronegative. The CDR3 protein: CASSLGGTGSNEQFF. The bases are TGTGCCAGCAGTTTAGGGGGGACAGGTTCCAATGAGCAGTTCTTC.